What follows are 30 T cell receptor beta chains derived from one specimen sequenced in a study of shared clonotypes between healthy human individuals (TCRdb year 2020). Library generation was performed with the immunoSEQ multiplex PCR assay. The immuneACCESS repertoire file appears here via TCRdb, limited to in-frame rearrangements. These files lack a portion of the clones; in checked studies, under half of the deficit traces to unresolved V genes, and the cause of the others is not known. Across this sample there are around 1.9 million clones, with roughly 91% seen only once. Approximately 1.7% of the sample rests with the top ten. For the CD8 naive samples, CD45RO-negative cells were positively selected for CCR7, yielding a CD45RA+CCR7+ population from which TemRA cells were excluded. The sample taken for sequencing was naive CD8+ T cells from PBMCs. The sample's cell subset or site, from its label and the paper: CD45RA+CCR7+. The source of these receptors is a man younger than 35 in good health. Some clones in this sample may be carry-over from other donors' samples.

The V and J genes are TRBV5-4 and TRBJ2-7, with 7 bases that match TRBD2. The CDR3 covers 16 residues. V trimming: 6 bases; J trimming: 3 bases; junction bases outside the gene matches: 15. Germline CDR1 SGHNT, CDR2 YYREEE (reference sequence). The CDR3 region is CASTDTMSGARYEQYF. CDR3 nucleotide sequence: TGTGCCAGCACCGACACAATGAGCGGGGCCCGCTACGAGCAGTACTTC.

V usage is TRBV28 and J usage is TRBJ2-3; D is possibly TRBD2 (5 bases). The CDR3 length is 16 residues. Germline assignment: CDR1 MDHEN and CDR2 SYDVKM. The V gene lost 1 base and the J gene lost 2 bases, with 13 bases spanning the gap. CDR3 nucleotides: TGTGCCAGCAGTTTATTGGGAGCCAGACACACAGATACGCAGTATTTT. Encoded protein: CASSLLGARHTDTQYF. Based on the CDR3 plus reference TRBV28 and TRBJ2-3, the full variable domain is DVKVTQSSRYLVKRTGEKVFLECVQDMDHENMFWYRQDPGLGLRLIYFSYDVKMKEKGDIPEGYSVSREKKERFSLILESASTNQTSMYLCASSLLGARHTDTQYFGPGTRLTVL.

Remarks on this clone: The junction and the germline gene differ at one end; a read error may be behind it. The chain recombines TRBV15 with TRBJ1-1, with a tentative D call TRBD1 (6 bases). The CDR3 totals 14 residues. Germline V gene data show CDR1 as LNHNV and CDR2 as YYDKDF (reference sequence). As DNA, the CDR3 is TGTGCCTCGGGTGGGGGGGCCCCGAACGCTGAAGCTTTCTTT. Translated: CASGGGAPNAEAFF.

Written as DNA, the CDR3 is TGTGCCAGCAGTCTCGGACTAGCTAAATACGAGCAGTACTTC. Its protein is CASSLGLAKYEQYF. The chain links TRBV27 to TRBJ2-7, with 8 bases identical to TRBD2. Germline assignment: CDR1 MNHEY and CDR2 SMNVEV (reference sequence). The CDR3 consists of 14 residues. V was clipped by 5 bases and J by 4 bases; unmatched bases: 7.

The count of this clone is one. The V call is TRBV7-9, the J call TRBJ2-1, with no clear D. V lost 5 bases to trimming and J lost 6 bases, with 14 bases between them. Germline V gene data show CDR1 as SEHNR and CDR2 as FQNEAQ (reference sequence). This CDR3 contains 14 residues. The CDR3, as DNA: TGTGCCAGCAGCCACCGGGCTAGTGGCAATGAGCAGTTCTTC. It specifies CASSHRASGNEQFF.

With respect to this clone: A far larger clone differs by one base, so this is likely a read error. This chain uses TRBV10-1 with TRBJ1-1; no clear D. The germline V gene encodes CDR1 WNHNN and CDR2 SYGVQD (reference sequence). The CDR3 has 13 residues. V dropped 2 bases and J dropped 4 bases, with 8 bases sitting between them. The CDR3 DNA sequence: TGCGCCAGCAGTGAGACGGTGAGCACTGAAGCTTTCTTT. It codes for CASSETVSTEAFF.

The chain uses TRBV30 and TRBJ2-5, with D perhaps matching TRBD2 (8 bases). The CDR3 contains 15 residues. CDR1 is GTSNPN and CDR2 is SVGIG in the germline V gene (reference sequence). Trimming shortened V by 4 bases and J by 2 bases, and 17 bases separated the two germline ends. In DNA, the CDR3 is TGTGCCTGGAAGGGGGCGGGAGGTTATCAAGAGACCCAGTACTTC. Translating it yields CAWKGAGGYQETQYF.

A word on this clone: Within the sample, other DNA sequences also encode this same CDR3. The chain combines TRBV9 with TRBJ2-7; 7 bases are shared with TRBD1. Per the germline V gene, CDR1 is SGDLS and CDR2 is YYNGEE. V lost 7 bases, J lost 4 bases, and 2 bases stayed unmatched. The CDR3 extends over 11 amino acids. CDR3 nucleotide sequence: TGTGCCAGCGGCAGGGGGTACGAGCAGTACTTC. Its protein product is CASGRGYEQYF. The whole variable domain, filled in from reference TRBV9 and TRBJ2-7, reads DSGVTQTPKHLITATGQRVTLRCSPRSGDLSVYWYQQSLDQGLQFLIQYYNGEERAKGNILERFSAQQFPDLHSELNLSSLELGDSALYFCASGRGYEQYFGPGTRLTVT.

This chain links TRBV7-9 with TRBJ1-5, with D possibly being TRBD1 (5 bases). Germline CDR1 and CDR2: SEHNR and FQNEAQ (reference sequence). V gave up 10 bases and J gave up 7 bases, with 17 bases separating them. This CDR3 comprises 13 residues. Here the CDR3 reads CATLEGEGQPQHF. The CDR3 DNA reads TGTGCCACCCTAGAAGGGGAGGGCCAGCCCCAGCATTTT.

The rearrangement links TRBV2 to TRBJ1-2; 9 bases map to TRBD1. Looked up from germline, CDR1 is SNHLY and CDR2 is FYNNEI. V shed 10 bases, J shed 7 bases, and the junction held 16 bases outside the gene matches. The CDR3 is made up of 15 amino acids. CDR3 DNA: TGTGCCACCATTTCCCGGGGGACAGGGCTTGGTGGCTACACCTTC. Translating gives CATISRGTGLGGYTF.

V and J are TRBV7-9 and TRBJ2-5; 7 nucleotides line up with TRBD2. Unmatched junction bases numbered 7, after V lost 6 bases and J lost 3 bases. This CDR3 contains 14 residues. Germline-derived CDR1 and CDR2 are SEHNR and FQNEAQ (reference sequence). The DNA of the CDR3 is TGTGCCAGCAGGCCCCCGGGGAGGGAAGAGACCCAGTACTTC. It yields the protein CASRPPGREETQYF. The entire variable domain, with the rest obtained from reference TRBV7-9 and TRBJ2-5, is as follows: DTGVSQNPRHKITKRGQNVTFRCDPISEHNRLYWYRQTLGQGPEFLTYFQNEAQLEKSRLLSDRFSAERPKGSFSTLEIQRTEQGDSAMYLCASRPPGREETQYFGPGTRLLVL.

V gene TRBV5-1 combines with J gene TRBJ2-1; no reliable D call. V dropped 4 bases and J dropped 9 bases, with 8 bases sitting between them. CDR1 and CDR2 from the germline V gene are SGHRS and YFSETQ. The CDR3 totals 11 residues. Here the CDR3 reads CASSGSLEQFF. As DNA, the CDR3 is TGCGCCAGCAGCGGGTCCCTTGAGCAGTTCTTC.

The V and J genes are TRBV7-9 and TRBJ2-3, with D uncertain. The CDR3 is made up of 15 amino acids. The germline CDR1 and CDR2 sequences are SEHNR and FQNEAQ (reference sequence). Trimming cost V 4 bases and J 2 bases, with 13 bases left between them. The CDR3 loop reads CASSSPGRYTDTQYF. The CDR3 DNA sequence: TGTGCCAGCAGCTCACCCGGACGGTACACAGATACGCAGTATTTT.

This chain joins TRBV4-1 and TRBJ2-5; D might be TRBD1 (6 bases). Trimming pared 5 bases from V and 2 bases from J, leaving 12 bases between. CDR3 length equals 14 residues. Germline lookup yields CDR1 MGHRA and CDR2 YSYEKL. The CDR3 DNA reads as TGCGCCAGCAGCGCGCGGACAGCACAAGAGACCCAGTACTTC. It encodes CASSARTAQETQYF.

The chain joins TRBV27 to TRBJ1-4; possible D gene TRBD1, 5 bases. In germline, CDR1 is MNHEY, CDR2 SMNVEV (reference sequence). The CDR3 length is 14 residues. The V gene lost 8 bases and the J gene lost 8 bases, with 18 bases spanning the gap. The CDR3 nucleotides are TGTGCCAGCGGTAACCGGGGCGGTCGGGAAAAACTGTTTTTT. It codes for CASGNRGGREKLFF.

CDR3 protein: CASSLGQGMRETQYF. DNA of the CDR3: TGTGCCAGCAGTTTAGGACAGGGAATGAGAGAGACCCAGTACTTC. This chain uses TRBV28 with TRBJ2-5, with 8 bases identical to TRBD1. The germline V gene has CDR1 MDHEN and CDR2 SYDVKM. The CDR3 length is 15 residues. Trimming took 2 bases from V and 4 from J; bases not matched to a gene: 6.

This clone was counted a single time. The V and J genes are TRBV5-5 and TRBJ2-1, with no clear D. Germline V gene data show CDR1 as SGHKS and CDR2 as YYEKEE (reference sequence). V was clipped by 0 bases and J by 7 bases, with 11 bases between them. The CDR3 contains 14 residues. CDR3 bases: TGTGCCAGCAGCTTGGCCAGGACGAGGAATGAGCAGTTCTTC. It translates to CASSLARTRNEQFF.

The chain carries TRBV5-4 and TRBJ2-7, with D possibly being TRBD1 (6 bases). The CDR3 extends over 16 amino acids. The germline V and J ends were trimmed by 4 bases and 1 base, with 18 bases remaining between them. Germline V gives CDR1 SGHNT, CDR2 YYREEE (reference sequence). The DNA of the CDR3 is TGTGCCAGCAGCCCCACCCTAAAACAGGGATCCTACGAGCAGTACTTC. It translates to CASSPTLKQGSYEQYF.

The V and J genes are TRBV18 and TRBJ1-5; D perhaps matches TRBD1 (5 bases). V was cut by 6 bases and J by 3 bases, with 12 bases left in between. The CDR3 consists of 14 residues. Germline CDR1 KGHSH, CDR2 LQKENI. The CDR3 DNA reads TGTGCCAGCTCGATCGACAGTTTCAATCAGCCCCAGCATTTT. This translates into CASSIDSFNQPQHF.

V usage is TRBV9 and J usage is TRBJ1-2; D is uncertain. The CDR3 loop spans 14 amino acids. The V end lost 0 bases, the J end lost 3 bases, and 9 bases lay between the germline ends. Germline lookup yields CDR1 SGDLS and CDR2 YYNGEE. The chain's CDR3 is CASSVAPGDYGYTF. The CDR3 DNA is TGTGCCAGCAGCGTAGCTCCCGGGGACTATGGCTACACCTTC.

The rearrangement joins TRBV4-1 to TRBJ2-7; D is unresolved. CDR3 length: 14 amino acids. Germline-derived CDR1 and CDR2 are MGHRA and YSYEKL. V was cut by 2 bases and J by 0 bases, with 8 bases left in between. DNA for the CDR3: TGCGCCAGCAGCCAACTACTTATCTCCTACGAGCAGTACTTC. It translates to CASSQLLISYEQYF.

The chain carries TRBV27 and TRBJ2-3; TRBD2 aligns across 11 bases. V gave up 4 bases and J gave up 2 bases; unmatched junction bases: 11. CDR3 length: 18 amino acids. Germline CDR1 MNHEY, CDR2 SMNVEV (reference sequence). The CDR3 region is CASSSTTLAGELTDTQYF. The CDR3 DNA reads as TGTGCCAGCAGTTCCACCACACTAGCGGGAGAACTCACAGATACGCAGTATTTT.

The chain links TRBV19 to TRBJ1-2; 9 bases align to TRBD1. Trimming cost V 7 bases and J 5 bases; bases outside gene matches: 11. Germline CDR1 is LNHDA and CDR2 is SQIVND (reference sequence). CDR3 length: 15 amino acids. DNA of the CDR3: TGTGCCAGTAAAGACGGGACAGGGCCAGGGTATGGCTACACCTTC. Protein sequence: CASKDGTGPGYGYTF. Full variable domain (rest looked up from reference TRBV19 and TRBJ1-2): DGGITQSPKYLFRKEGQNVTLSCEQNLNHDAMYWYRQDPGQGLRLIYYSQIVNDFQKGDIAEGYSVSREKKESFPLTVTSAQKNPTAFYLCASKDGTGPGYGYTFGSGTRLTVV.

The chain uses TRBV6-4 and TRBJ2-7, with 9 bases aligning to TRBD1. The CDR3 contains 15 residues. Trimming cost V 5 bases and J 5 bases; bases outside gene matches: 10. The germline CDR1 and CDR2 sequences are MRHNA and SNTAGT. CDR3 residues: CASSRQQGAHHEQYF. The DNA for the CDR3 is TGTGCCAGCAGTCGTCAACAGGGGGCGCATCACGAGCAGTACTTC.

This clone was seen only once. At the DNA level, this CDR3 is encoded by other sequences in the same sample as well. The DNA for the CDR3 is TGCGCCAGCAGCTTCGACAGGGGGAACACCGGGGAGCTGTTTTTT. Translating it yields CASSFDRGNTGELFF. This rearrangement joins TRBV5-1 to TRBJ2-2, with 8 bases identical to TRBD1. The germline V gene has CDR1 SGHRS and CDR2 YFSETQ. The CDR3 consists of 15 residues. V gave up 2 bases and J gave up 1 base; unmatched junction bases: 1.

V usage is TRBV7-2 and J usage is TRBJ1-1; no firm D call. Trimming pared 5 bases from V and 6 bases from J, leaving 19 bases between. Germline CDR1 reads SGHTA; CDR2 reads FQGNSA. The CDR3 is made up of 15 amino acids. CDR3 loop: CASSVYEAPMAEAFF. CDR3 in DNA: TGTGCCAGCAGCGTCTACGAGGCCCCAATGGCTGAAGCTTTCTTT.

The chain has TRBV7-9 and TRBJ2-1, with 7 bases aligning to TRBD2. The CDR3 loop spans 19 amino acids. Germline V CDR1 and CDR2: SEHNR, FQNEAQ (reference sequence). With 5 bases clipped from V and 7 bases from J, the junction kept 23 bases outside the gene matches. The CDR3 region is CASSAFGMSAGDRRNEQFF. The CDR3, as DNA: TGTGCCAGCAGCGCTTTTGGCATGTCGGCGGGAGATCGAAGAAATGAGCAGTTCTTC. The whole variable domain, filled in from reference TRBV7-9 and TRBJ2-1, reads DTGVSQNPRHKITKRGQNVTFRCDPISEHNRLYWYRQTLGQGPEFLTYFQNEAQLEKSRLLSDRFSAERPKGSFSTLEIQRTEQGDSAMYLCASSAFGMSAGDRRNEQFFGPGTRLTVL.

The chain is built from TRBV6-5 and TRBJ2-1; no reliable D call. The ends were cut back, 5 bases at V and 1 base at J, with 6 bases in the middle. CDR1 and CDR2 (germline): MNHEY, SVGAGI. CDR3 length equals 13 residues. CDR3 sequence: CASSLRSYNEQFF. The CDR3 DNA reads as TGTGCCAGCAGTCTCCGTTCCTACAATGAGCAGTTCTTC.

The rearrangement links TRBV27 to TRBJ1-4; a weak D match, TRBD1 (6 bases). V lost 2 bases to trimming and J lost 4 bases, with 8 bases between them. CDR1 and CDR2 from the germline V gene are MNHEY and SMNVEV (reference sequence). This CDR3 has 14 residues. The CDR3, as DNA: TGTGCCAGCAGTTTAGACAGGTTTAATGAAAAACTGTTTTTT. Protein: CASSLDRFNEKLFF.

This sequence joins TRBV28 and TRBJ2-7, with D hard to call. V was clipped by 3 bases and J by 1 base, with 10 bases between them. CDR3 length: 14 residues. The V gene's germline CDR1 is MDHEN and CDR2 SYDVKM. Here the CDR3 DNA reads TGTGCCAGCAGTTTGCACGGTTCTTCCTACGAGCAGTACTTC. It specifies CASSLHGSSYEQYF.